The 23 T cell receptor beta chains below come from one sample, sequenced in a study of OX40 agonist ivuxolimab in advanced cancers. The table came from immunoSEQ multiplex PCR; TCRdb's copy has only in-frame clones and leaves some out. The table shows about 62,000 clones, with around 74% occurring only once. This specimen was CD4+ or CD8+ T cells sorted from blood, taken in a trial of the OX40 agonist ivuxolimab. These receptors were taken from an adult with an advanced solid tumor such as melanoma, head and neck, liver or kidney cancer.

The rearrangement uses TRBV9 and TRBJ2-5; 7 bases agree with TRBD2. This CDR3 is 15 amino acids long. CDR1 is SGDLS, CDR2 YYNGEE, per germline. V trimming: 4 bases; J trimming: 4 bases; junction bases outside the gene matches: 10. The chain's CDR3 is CASSPHGEGGETQYF. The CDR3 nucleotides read TGTGCCAGCAGCCCCCACGGGGAGGGTGGAGAGACCCAGTACTTC.

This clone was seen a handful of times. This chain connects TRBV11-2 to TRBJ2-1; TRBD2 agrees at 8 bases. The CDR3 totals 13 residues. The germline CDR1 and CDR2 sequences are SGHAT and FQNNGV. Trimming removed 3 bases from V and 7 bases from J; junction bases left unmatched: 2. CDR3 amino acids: CASSFAGGNEQFF. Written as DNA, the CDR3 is TGTGCCAGCAGCTTTGCGGGAGGTAATGAGCAGTTCTTC.

The CDR3 DNA reads as TGTGCCAGCAGCTTAGTGGCCCCCGACACTGAAGCTTTCTTT. Its translation: CASSLVAPDTEAFF. The chain carries TRBV7-2 and TRBJ1-1, with no clear D. Per germline, CDR1 SGHTA and CDR2 FQGNSA. V was trimmed by 1 base and J by 3 bases, leaving 9 bases between them. The CDR3 consists of 14 residues. Full variable domain (rest looked up from reference TRBV7-2 and TRBJ1-1): GAGVSQSPSNKVTEKGKDVELRCDPISGHTALYWYRQSLGQGLEFLIYFQGNSAPDKSGLPSDRFSAERTGGSVSTLTIQRTQQEDSAVYLCASSLVAPDTEAFFGQGTRLTVV.

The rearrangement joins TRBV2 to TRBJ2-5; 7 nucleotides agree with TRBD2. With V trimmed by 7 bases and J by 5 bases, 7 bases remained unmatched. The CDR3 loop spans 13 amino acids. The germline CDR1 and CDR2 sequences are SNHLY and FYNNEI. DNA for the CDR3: TGTGCCAGCAACGAGGGAGGGCGGGAGACCCAGTACTTC. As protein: CASNEGGRETQYF.

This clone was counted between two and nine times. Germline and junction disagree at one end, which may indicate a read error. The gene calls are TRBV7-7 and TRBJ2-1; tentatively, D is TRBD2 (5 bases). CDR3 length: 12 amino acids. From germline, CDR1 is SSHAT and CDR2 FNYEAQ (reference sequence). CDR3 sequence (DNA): TGTGCTAGCAGCTTGGCGGGTGGGGAGCAGTTCTTC. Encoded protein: CASSLAGGEQFF. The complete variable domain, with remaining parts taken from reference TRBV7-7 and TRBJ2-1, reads GAGVSQSPRYKVTKRGQDVTLRCDPISSHATLYWYQQALGQGPEFLTYFNYEAQPDKSGLPSDRFSAERPEGSISTLTIQRTEQRDSAMYRCASSLAGGEQFFGPGTRLTVL.

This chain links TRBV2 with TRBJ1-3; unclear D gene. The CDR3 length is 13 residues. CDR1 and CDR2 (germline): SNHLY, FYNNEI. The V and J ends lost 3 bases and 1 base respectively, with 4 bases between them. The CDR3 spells CASSEQSGNTIYF. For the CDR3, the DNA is TGTGCCAGCAGTGAGCAGTCTGGAAACACCATATATTTT.

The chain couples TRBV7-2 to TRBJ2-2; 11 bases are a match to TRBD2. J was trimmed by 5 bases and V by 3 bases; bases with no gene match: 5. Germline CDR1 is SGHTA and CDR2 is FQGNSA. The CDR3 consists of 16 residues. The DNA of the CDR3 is TGTGCCAGCAGCTTGGGTAGCGGGGGGGAGACCGGGGAGCTGTTTTTT. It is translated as CASSLGSGGETGELFF.

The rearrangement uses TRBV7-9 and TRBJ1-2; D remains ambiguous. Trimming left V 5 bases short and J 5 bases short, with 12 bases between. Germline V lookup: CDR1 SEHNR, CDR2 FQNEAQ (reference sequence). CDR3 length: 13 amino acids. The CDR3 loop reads CASSLGELYGYTF. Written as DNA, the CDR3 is TGTGCCAGCAGCCTCGGTGAGCTTTATGGCTACACCTTC.

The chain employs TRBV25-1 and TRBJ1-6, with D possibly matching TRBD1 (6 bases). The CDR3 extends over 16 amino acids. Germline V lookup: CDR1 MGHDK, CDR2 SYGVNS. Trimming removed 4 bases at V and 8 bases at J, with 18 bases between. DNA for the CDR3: TGTGCCAGCAGTGCGACAGACAGGTTTACGGATTCACCCCTCCACTTT. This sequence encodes CASSATDRFTDSPLHF. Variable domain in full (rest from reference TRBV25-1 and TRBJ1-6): EADIYQTPRYLVIGTGKKITLECSQTMGHDKMYWYQQDPGMELHLIHYSYGVNSTEKGDLSSESTVSRIRTEHFPLTLESARPSHTSQYLCASSATDRFTDSPLHFGNGTRLTVT.

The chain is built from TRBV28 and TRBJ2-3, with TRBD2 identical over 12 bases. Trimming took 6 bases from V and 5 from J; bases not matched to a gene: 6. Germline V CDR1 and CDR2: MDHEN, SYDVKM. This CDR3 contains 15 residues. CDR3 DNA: TGTGCCAGCAGCTCTCCGGGACTAGCGGGAGATACGCAGTATTTT. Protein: CASSSPGLAGDTQYF.

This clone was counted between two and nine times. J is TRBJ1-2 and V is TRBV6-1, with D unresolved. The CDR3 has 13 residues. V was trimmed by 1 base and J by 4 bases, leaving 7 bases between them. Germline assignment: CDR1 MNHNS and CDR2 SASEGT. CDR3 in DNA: TGTGCCAGCAGTGAAGTCGAGGGCTATGGCTACACCTTC. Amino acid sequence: CASSEVEGYGYTF.

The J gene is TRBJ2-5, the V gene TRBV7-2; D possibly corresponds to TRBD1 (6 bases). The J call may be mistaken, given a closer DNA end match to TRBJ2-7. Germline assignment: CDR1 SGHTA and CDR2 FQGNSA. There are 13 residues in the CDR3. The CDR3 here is CASSLRDNYEQYF. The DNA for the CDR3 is TGTGCCAGCAGCTTAAGGGACAACTACGAGCAGTACTTC.

Written as DNA, the CDR3 is TGTGCCACCAGTAGGGACAGCCCCTACGAGCAGTACTTC. This gives the protein CATSRDSPYEQYF. V is TRBV15 and J is TRBJ2-7; 7 positions match TRBD1. Losses at the gene ends were 6 bases for V and 2 bases for J; bases not matched to a gene: 4. This CDR3 has 13 residues. Germline lookup yields CDR1 LNHNV and CDR2 YYDKDF (reference sequence).

CDR3 sequence (DNA): TGTGCCAGCAGCTTTAAACAGTCCAATGGCTACACCTTC. As protein: CASSFKQSNGYTF. The rearrangement links TRBV11-1 to TRBJ1-2, with unresolved D. The V gene lost 3 bases and the J gene lost 6 bases, with 11 bases spanning the gap. The CDR3 runs 13 residues. Germline V gene lookup returns CDR1 SGHAT and CDR2 FQDESV (reference sequence).

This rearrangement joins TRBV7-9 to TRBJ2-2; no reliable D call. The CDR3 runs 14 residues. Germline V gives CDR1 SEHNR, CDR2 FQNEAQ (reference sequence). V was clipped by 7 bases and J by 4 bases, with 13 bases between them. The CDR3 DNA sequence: TGTGCCAGCACCGAGATCGTGGTCACCGGGGAGCTGTTTTTT. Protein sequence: CASTEIVVTGELFF.

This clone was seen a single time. CDR3 coding DNA: TGTGCCAGCAGTTGGGGCTACGAGCAGTACTTC. Protein sequence: CASSWGYEQYF. The rearrangement links TRBV6-6 to TRBJ2-7; D not resolved. CDR1 MNHNY and CDR2 SVGAGI come from the germline V gene (reference sequence). Trimming removed 4 bases at V and 3 bases at J, with 4 bases between. The CDR3 is 11 amino acids.

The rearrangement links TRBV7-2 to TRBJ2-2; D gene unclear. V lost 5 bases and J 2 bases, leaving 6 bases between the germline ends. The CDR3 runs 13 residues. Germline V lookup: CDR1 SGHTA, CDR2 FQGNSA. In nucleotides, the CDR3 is TGTGCCAGCAGCCTTACCAACACCGGGGAGCTGTTTTTT. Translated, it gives CASSLTNTGELFF.

CDR3 region: CASSLEGSEAFF. The CDR3 DNA is TGTGCCAGCAGCTTAGAGGGATCTGAAGCTTTCTTT. The chain couples TRBV11-2 to TRBJ1-1; D uncertain. Germline values: CDR1 SGHAT, CDR2 FQNNGV. This CDR3 is 12 amino acids long. The V and J ends lost 0 bases and 6 bases respectively, with 5 bases between them.

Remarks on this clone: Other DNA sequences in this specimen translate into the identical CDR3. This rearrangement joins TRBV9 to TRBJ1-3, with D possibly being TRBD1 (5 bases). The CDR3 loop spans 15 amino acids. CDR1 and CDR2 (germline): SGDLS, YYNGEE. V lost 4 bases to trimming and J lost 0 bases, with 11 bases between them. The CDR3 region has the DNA TGTGCCAGCAGCCGGGGGGGGAACTCTGGAAACACCATATATTTT. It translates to CASSRGGNSGNTIYF.

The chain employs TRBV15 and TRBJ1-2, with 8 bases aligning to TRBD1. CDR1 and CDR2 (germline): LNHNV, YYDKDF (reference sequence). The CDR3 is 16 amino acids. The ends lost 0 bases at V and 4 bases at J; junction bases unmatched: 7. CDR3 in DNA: TGTGCCACCAGCAGAGAGAGGGACAGGCTTTCCTATGGCTACACCTTC. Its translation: CATSRERDRLSYGYTF.

CDR3 loop: CASRGQGNTEAFF. DNA for the CDR3: TGTGCCAGCAGAGGGCAGGGGAACACTGAAGCTTTCTTT. This chain links TRBV28 with TRBJ1-1; maybe TRBD1 (5 bases). CDR3 length equals 13 residues. V lost 6 bases and J 1 base, leaving 9 bases between the germline ends. Germline loops: CDR1 MDHEN, CDR2 SYDVKM.

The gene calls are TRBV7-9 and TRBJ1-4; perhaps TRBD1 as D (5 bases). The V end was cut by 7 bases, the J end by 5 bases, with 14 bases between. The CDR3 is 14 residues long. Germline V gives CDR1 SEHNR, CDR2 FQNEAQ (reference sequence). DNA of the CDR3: TGTGCCAGCAACCCCGGGACTTTGAATGAAAAACTGTTTTTT. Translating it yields CASNPGTLNEKLFF.

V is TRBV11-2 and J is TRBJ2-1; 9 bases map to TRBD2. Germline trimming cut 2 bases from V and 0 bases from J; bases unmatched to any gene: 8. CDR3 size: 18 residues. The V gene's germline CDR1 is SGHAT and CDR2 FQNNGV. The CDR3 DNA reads TGTGCCAGCAGCTTATTTAACGGCGGGGGGGCCTCCTACAATGAGCAGTTCTTC. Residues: CASSLFNGGGASYNEQFF.